The next 11 T cell receptor beta chains were all read from a single sample in a study of T cells in Graves' hyperthyroidism and ophthalmopathy. Researchers amplified the TCR beta CDR3 regions from RNA transcripts. The TCR CDR3 first-round RT-PCR relied on the HTBI primer set. MiXCR, applied by TCRdb to the multiplex PCR reads, yields one record per CDR3 protein. The data show 560,000 or so distinct CDR3 sequences, with more than 45% seen just once and nearly 8.5% held by the top ten. Sequences were obtained from peripheral blood or thyroid tissue (not recorded which). The receptors shown here come from a woman aged 18-30 years with Graves' hyperthyroidism.

This clonotype appeared a few times. This chain uses TRBV29-1 with TRBJ1-5; D remains ambiguous. Germline CDR1 reads SQVTM; CDR2 reads ANQGSEA. CDR3 length: 10 residues. CDR3 in amino acids: CSRPNQPQHF. As DNA, the CDR3 is TGCAGTCGACCCAATCAGCCCCAGCATTTT.

The V and J genes are TRBV29-1 and TRBJ1-2; possible D gene TRBD1, 5 bases. V was cut by 1 base and J by 2 bases, with 8 bases left in between. Germline CDR1 and CDR2: SQVTM and ANQGSEA. The CDR3 loop spans 13 amino acids. CDR3 coding DNA: TGCAGCGTTGAAGGGACATGGAACTATGGCTACACCTTC. It encodes CSVEGTWNYGYTF. Full variable domain (rest looked up from reference TRBV29-1 and TRBJ1-2): SAVISQKPSRDICQRGTSLTIQCQVDSQVTMMFWYRQQPGQSLTLIATANQGSEATYESGFVIDKFPISRPNLTFSTLTVSNMSPEDSSIYLCSVEGTWNYGYTFGSGTRLTVV.

This chain connects TRBV10-3 to TRBJ2-3; TRBD2 is a possible D gene (6 bases). CDR1 is ENHRY, CDR2 SYGVKD, per germline. V lost 3 bases and J lost 0, with 10 bases in between. CDR3 length equals 15 residues. DNA of the CDR3: TGTGCCATCAGTGACCCCAGCGGGAGCACAGATACGCAGTATTTT. Amino acids: CAISDPSGSTDTQYF.

This clonotype was counted only a few times. The rearrangement uses TRBV7-9 and TRBJ1-4, with D tentatively TRBD1 (6 bases). CDR3 length equals 14 residues. Germline V gene lookup returns CDR1 SEHNR and CDR2 FQNEAQ (reference sequence). Trimming took off 5 bases at V and 8 bases at J, with 15 bases between the two ends. The CDR3: CASSPRTASEKLFF. The CDR3 DNA reads TGTGCCAGCAGCCCCCGGACAGCTTCCGAAAAACTGTTTTTT.

The gene calls are TRBV6-9 and TRBJ1-4, with 7 bases matching TRBD1. V gave up 2 bases and J gave up 8 bases; unmatched junction bases: 2. Germline V gene lookup returns CDR1 MNHGY and CDR2 SVAAGI. The CDR3 has 13 residues. CDR3 sequence reads: CASSYGTDEKLFF. Here the CDR3 DNA reads TGTGCCAGCAGTTATGGGACAGACGAAAAACTGTTTTTT.

The chain joins TRBV29-1 to TRBJ1-3; no reliable D call. CDR1 and CDR2 from the germline V gene are SQVTM and ANQGSEA. The ends were cut back, 8 bases at V and 0 bases at J, with 8 bases in the middle. This CDR3 comprises 12 residues. The CDR3 here is CSYEYSGNTIYF. CDR3 bases: TGCAGCTACGAGTACTCTGGAAACACCATATATTTT.

The chain uses TRBV29-1 and TRBJ2-7; 9 nucleotides match TRBD2. Germline-derived CDR1 and CDR2 are SQVTM and ANQGSEA. The junction had 13 bases not matched to a gene; V was cut back by 8 bases and J by 5 bases. The CDR3 has 14 residues. The CDR3 nucleotides read TGCAGCCCCCTGGGGCTAGCGGGATCCGACGAGCAGTACTTC. Translated, it gives CSPLGLAGSDEQYF.

The chain links TRBV9 to TRBJ1-1; the D is unclear. V was shortened by 2 bases and J by 6 bases, with 17 bases between the two germline ends. The CDR3 covers 15 residues. The germline gives CDR1 SGDLS, CDR2 YYNGEE. CDR3 protein: CASSVHGSLFAEAFF. For the CDR3, the DNA is TGTGCCAGCAGCGTTCACGGGTCTCTCTTTGCTGAAGCTTTCTTT.

The rearrangement joins TRBV29-1 to TRBJ2-5; D is unresolved. This CDR3 is built from 13 residues. The germline V gene has CDR1 SQVTM and CDR2 ANQGSEA. Between the trimmed V and J ends, which lost 6 bases and 0 bases, there was a span of 11 bases. CDR3 bases: TGCAGCGTGACGACTGGCGACCAAGAGACCCAGTACTTC. This translates into CSVTTGDQETQYF.

This clonotype came up a few times. This chain connects TRBV7-2 to TRBJ1-4; unclear D gene. V shed 4 bases and J shed 6 bases, with 3 bases lying between them. CDR1 and CDR2 (germline): SGHTA, FQGNSA. The CDR3 has 11 residues. This CDR3 is CASSSYEKLFF. The CDR3 DNA follows: TGTGCCAGCAGCTCCTATGAAAAACTGTTTTTT.

This clonotype has more than one count but fewer than ten. This chain joins TRBV12-3 or TRBV12-4 and TRBJ1-1; D gene unclear. This CDR3 is 11 amino acids long. The V gene lost 4 bases and the J gene lost 4 bases, with 4 bases spanning the gap. DNA for the CDR3: TGTGCCAGCAGTTATGTCACTGAAGCTTTCTTT. Its protein product is CASSYVTEAFF.